Each of the 11 T cell receptor beta chains below was sequenced from the same sample in a study of tumor-infiltrating lymphocytes in primary liver carcinoma. The authors made TCR beta cDNA from approximately 500 ng total RNA with a constant-region primer. ARM-PCR was slightly modified, and three nested multiplex PCR rounds with it gave rise to the TCR beta libraries. The study ran its first two PCR rounds for 9 to 10 cycles each, using TRBV1-TRBV30 forward primers and a C-beta reverse primer. TCRdb analysed the multiplex PCR reads with MiXCR anew, one entry per CDR3 protein. The table shows some 130,000 distinct CDR3 sequences, with around two thirds occurring only once. Co-extracted RNA and DNA came from approximately 20-30 mg of unsorted bulk tissue. Material for sequencing was tumor-adjacent normal liver tissue. The receptors originated from an older woman with primary liver carcinoma and hepatitis B virus infection.

Concerning this clonotype: A much more abundant neighbour one base away suggests this may be a read error. The chain employs TRBV30 and TRBJ1-5; the D gene is possibly TRBD1 (5 bases). Germline values: CDR1 GTSNPN, CDR2 SVGIG (reference sequence). The CDR3 extends over 15 amino acids. In nucleotides, the CDR3 is TGTGCCTGGGACTCAGGGAGATATAGCAGTCAGCCCCAGCATTTT. Protein: CAWDSGRYSSQPQHF.

With respect to this clonotype: One end of the junction varies from germline; a read error may be responsible. The V call is TRBV6-6, the J call TRBJ1-1; TRBD1 aligns across 8 bases. CDR3 length: 14 residues. Germline CDR1 and CDR2: MNHNY and SVGAGI (reference sequence). The CDR3 DNA reads TGTGCCAGCAGCAGGGGAAGACAGGGGATTGAAGCTCTCTTT. Translated, it gives CASSRGRQGIEALF.

Of note for this clonotype: A much larger clone sits a single nucleotide away, making a read error possible. The CDR3 nucleotides read TGTGCCAGCACCCTATTCTCCCCTGGACACTCTGGGGTCAACGTCCTGACTTTC. Residues: CASTLFSPGHSGVNVLTF. This sequence joins TRBV7-8 and TRBJ2-6; D possibly corresponds to TRBD1 (5 bases). This CDR3 comprises 18 residues. CDR1 SGHVS and CDR2 FQNEAQ come from the germline V gene.

As concerns this clonotype: It is likely a read error, because the conserved phenylalanine at the end of the CDR3 is missing. The DNA is omitted, as the CDR3 cannot be located on it reliably, and the CDR3 follows TCRdb's listing. The chain has TRBV12-3 or TRBV12-4 and TRBJ1-2; the D call TRBD1 from the table was never checked on the DNA. The CDR3 extends over 12 residues, inclusive of both ends. CDR3 sequence reads: CASGTRAGGYTY.

The V gene is TRBV20-1, the J gene TRBJ2-1; D may match TRBD1 or TRBD2 (5 bases each). Germline loops: CDR1 DFQATT, CDR2 SNEGSKA (reference sequence). The length of the CDR3 is 12 residues. The V gene lost 5 bases and the J gene lost 12 bases, with 17 bases spanning the gap. For the CDR3, the DNA is TGCAGTGCTGGGGGTTTTTCGGATGGGCAGTTCTTC. As protein: CSAGGFSDGQFF.

About this clonotype: A read error may be the cause here, since a much bigger clone is one base away. The chain is built from TRBV7-8 and TRBJ2-7; D possibly corresponds to TRBD1 (5 bases). The V and J ends lost 10 bases and 4 bases respectively, with 17 bases between them. CDR1 SGHVS and CDR2 FQNEAQ come from the germline V gene. This CDR3 comprises 13 residues. The CDR3 DNA sequence: TGTGCCACCCAGGCAGGGTTCAGGTACGAGCAGTACTTC. It specifies CATQAGFRYEQYF.

Note on this clonotype: A much larger clone sits a single nucleotide away, making a read error possible. This chain uses TRBV24-1 with TRBJ2-5; possible D gene TRBD1, 5 bases. Germline CDR1 and CDR2: KGHDR and SFDVKD. V gave up 9 bases and J gave up 5 bases, with 15 bases separating them. The CDR3 runs 13 residues. In nucleotides, the CDR3 is TGTGCCACCGGTGCCAGGGTCAGGGAGACCCAGTACTTC. As protein: CATGARVRETQYF.

A remark on this clonotype: A much larger clone sits a single nucleotide away, making a read error possible. The V call is TRBV10-3, the J call TRBJ2-7, with D possibly TRBD2 on 6 matching bases. Germline loops: CDR1 ENHRY, CDR2 SYGVKD. This CDR3 comprises 18 residues. Written as DNA, the CDR3 is TGTGCCTTCAGTGACAGAGGCCAGGGAGGTTCTAGTCGGTACGAGCAGTACTTC. Encoded protein: CAFSDRGQGGSSRYEQYF.

For this clonotype: This CDR3 fails to terminate in the conserved phenylalanine or tryptophan, so it likely reflects a read error. It is unclear where the CDR3 begins or ends on the DNA, so no DNA is shown, and the CDR3 is as TCRdb lists it. This sequence joins TRBV12-3 or TRBV12-4 and TRBJ2-7; the table names TRBD1, a call not compared with the DNA. The CDR3 contains 14 residues when both ends are counted. This CDR3 reads CASSSGVSSYEQCL.

A word on this clonotype: This may arise from a read error, as a much more abundant clone is one base away. The chain links TRBV5-8 to TRBJ1-1, with D maybe TRBD1 (5 bases). Per the germline V gene, CDR1 is SGHTS and CDR2 is YDEGEE. The CDR3 has 18 amino acids. Trimming pared 5 bases from V and 0 bases from J, leaving 23 bases between. CDR3 protein: CASRHTTASRYMNTEAFF. The DNA for the CDR3 is TGTGCCAGCAGACACACGACAGCTAGTCGTTACATGAACACTGAAGCTTTCTTT.

The chain uses TRBV2 and TRBJ2-1; 8 positions agree with TRBD2. The length of the CDR3 is 15 residues. The junction had 15 bases not matched to a gene; V was cut back by 10 bases and J by 7 bases. The V gene's germline CDR1 is SNHLY and CDR2 FYNNEI. DNA of the CDR3: TGTGCCATCGGGGAATTGGGGACTAGTCCTAATGAGCAGTTCTTC. Translated, it gives CAIGELGTSPNEQFF.